These T cell receptor beta chains were read from a single sample in a study of identical twins. TCRdb reprocessed the 5' RACE reads with MiXCR, giving one entry per CDR3 protein. Among under 900,000 distinct CDR3 sequences listed, roughly an eighth were seen once. These records were also assigned to another study, of yellow fever vaccine responses in identical twins.

The sequencing sample was made of PBMCs. The source is a woman younger than 35 in good health. Each CDR3 is given without its conserved first and last residue. Fields, in order: V gene, CDR3 protein.

TRBV6-2/TRBV6-3 ASSYIGATNEKLF
TRBV24-1 AISDRELPQH
TRBV29-1 SVEDLEVSSYNEQF
TRBV10-2 ASSDNLAGWGSYEQY
TRBV20-1 SARDRTSGAGELF
TRBV7-2 ASCINRGGETQY
TRBV7-9 ASSPSGSSNNEQF
TRBV9 ASSQGQGKGYT
TRBV4-1 ASSQLTGPPYEQY
TRBV5-1 ASSSPLTGGSGANVLT
TRBV6-1 ASRGQGAGLYEQY
TRBV7-2 ASSRRGKTSGGADTGELF
TRBV7-9 ASSPHGAIDNEKLF
TRBV7-9 ASSSAQNPREQF
TRBV4-1 ASSQVGWSNQPQH
TRBV27 ASSLSGTSGPRGVQF
TRBV24-1 ATSEKDWDYNEQF
TRBV9 ASTRDSTGELF